These T cell receptor beta chains were read from a single sample in a study of regulatory dendritic cells for organ transplantation. These receptors are not linked to any known antigen. Some clones are missing from TCRdb's copy, which holds only in-frame ones; the method was immunoSEQ multiplex PCR. The sample has 3,500 to 4,500 clones, roughly three fifths seen once. The sequencing sample was made of memory CD8+ T cells from blood cultured with dendritic cells. The origin of the receptors is a human donor in good health. Each CDR3 is given with its conserved first and last residue. D genes are given only for firm matches. Some rows mark clone size as missing; the rest say once, few, many or name a class of expanded clone.

j_gene: TRBJ1-2; abundance: -; d_gene: -; v_gene: TRBV7-2; CDR3aa: CASSPTPTAYGYTF; CDR3nt: TGTGCCAGCAGCCCTACCCCGACAGCTTATGGCTACACCTTC
j_gene: TRBJ1-5; abundance: -; d_gene: -; v_gene: TRBV4-1; CDR3aa: CASSQTVNSNQPQHF; CDR3nt: TGCGCCAGCAGCCAGACAGTGAATAGCAATCAGCCCCAGCATTTT
j_gene: TRBJ1-1; abundance: few; d_gene: TRBD1; v_gene: TRBV4-1; CDR3aa: CASSQGQGISERTEAFF; CDR3nt: TGCGCCAGCAGCCAGGGACAGGGGATTTCGGAGCGCACTGAAGCTTTCTTT
j_gene: TRBJ1-6; abundance: -; d_gene: -; v_gene: TRBV4-1; CDR3aa: CASSQNDLANSPLHF; CDR3nt: TGCGCCAGCAGCCAAAACGACTTGGCGAATTCACCCCTCCACTTT
j_gene: TRBJ2-3; abundance: few; d_gene: -; v_gene: TRBV7-9; CDR3aa: CASSDTLDTQYF; CDR3nt: TGTGCCAGCAGCGATACTCTAGATACGCAGTATTTT
j_gene: TRBJ1-1; abundance: -; d_gene: TRBD1; v_gene: TRBV13; CDR3aa: CASSLRTQGDTEAFF; CDR3nt: TGTGCCAGCAGCCTGCGGACACAGGGGGACACTGAAGCTTTCTTT
j_gene: TRBJ2-5; abundance: once; d_gene: TRBD1; v_gene: TRBV4-1; CDR3aa: CASSQWTGRRETQYF; CDR3nt: TGCGCCAGCAGCCAATGGACAGGGAGACGAGAGACCCAGTACTTC
j_gene: TRBJ2-3; abundance: -; d_gene: TRBD1; v_gene: TRBV11-3; CDR3aa: CASSQDDRGTDTQYF; CDR3nt: TGTGCCAGCAGCCAAGATGACAGGGGAACAGATACGCAGTATTTT
j_gene: TRBJ2-7; abundance: -; d_gene: -; v_gene: TRBV11-2; CDR3aa: CASSPRGPYEQYF; CDR3nt: TGTGCCAGCAGTCCGCGGGGCCCCTACGAGCAGTACTTC
j_gene: TRBJ1-3; abundance: medium-sized; d_gene: -; v_gene: TRBV11-3; CDR3aa: CASGEGPGNTIYF; CDR3nt: TGTGCCAGCGGCGAGGGTCCAGGAAACACCATATATTTT